These 3 T cell receptor beta chains were sequenced from one sample in a study of type 1 regulatory T cells. Antigens of these TCRs are unknown. Study results and limitations: Compared with non-Tr1 cells, Tr1 cells showed a narrower TCR repertoire.

Using its own MiXCR run on the reads, TCRdb lists one record per CDR3 protein. Of 65,000 to 80,000 distinct CDR3 sequences in the sample, 20% were seen once. Sequencing input: cultured type 1 regulatory T (Tr1) cells, either the whole culture or a sorted fraction (not recorded which). The receptors derive from a human donor in good health.

This clonotype was detected a few times. The rearrangement links TRBV20-1 to TRBJ2-1, with D tentatively TRBD2 (5 bases). This CDR3 comprises 15 residues. CDR1 DFQATT and CDR2 SNEGSKA come from the germline V gene (reference sequence). V dropped 2 bases and J dropped 5 bases, with 16 bases sitting between them. The CDR3: CSARLVGALNNEQFF. CDR3 DNA sequence: TGCAGTGCTAGACTAGTGGGAGCCCTAAACAATGAGCAGTTCTTC.

The chain couples TRBV20-1 to TRBJ2-7, with unresolved D. CDR1 DFQATT and CDR2 SNEGSKA come from the germline V gene (reference sequence). V was trimmed by 0 bases and J by 7 bases, leaving 10 bases between them. This CDR3 region has 12 residues. Written as DNA, the CDR3 is TGCAGTGCTAGAGATATTCCTGGGGAGCAGTACTTC. Its protein is CSARDIPGEQYF.

This chain joins TRBV5-1 and TRBJ1-6, with TRBD1 identical over 8 bases. Germline V gives CDR1 SGHRS, CDR2 YFSETQ. V was clipped by 4 bases and J by 9 bases; unmatched bases: 12. The CDR3 sequence is 16 residues long. CDR3 in amino acids: CASSITTGTGVSPLHF. The CDR3 DNA follows: TGCGCCAGCAGCATTACCACCGGGACAGGTGTTTCACCCCTCCACTTT. Drawing the rest from reference TRBV5-1 and TRBJ1-6, the complete variable domain is KAGVTQTPRYLIKTRGQQVTLSCSPISGHRSVSWYQQTPGQGLQFLFEYFSETQRNKGNFPGRFSGRQFSNSRSEMNVSTLELGDSALYLCASSITTGTGVSPLHFGNGTRLTVT.